These T cell receptor beta chains were read from a single sample in a study of T cells in localized non-small cell lung cancer. Data came from immunoSEQ multiplex PCR; TCRdb stores just in-frame clones and leaves some out. The sample has about 40,000 clones, roughly 86% seen once. Here the sequenced sample was peripheral blood, taken before any cancer treatment. The source of these receptors is a man aged 18-55 years with stage I lung adenocarcinoma. Both conserved end residues are trimmed from each CDR3.

>TRBJ2-2|TRBV11-3
ASSLDGSIETGELF
>TRBJ2-6|TRBV9
ASSPTRAGANVLT
>TRBJ2-3|TRBV7-2
ASSFTNTDTQY
>TRBJ2-3|TRBV9
ASSAFPAQGTQY
>TRBJ2-7|TRBV20-1
SARDRGGQY
>TRBJ2-1|TRBV11-2
ASSFKLGLAGQNEQF
>TRBJ2-5|TRBV7-2
ASSLEASRETQY
>TRBJ1-2|TRBV5-6
ASSSPGQTYGYT